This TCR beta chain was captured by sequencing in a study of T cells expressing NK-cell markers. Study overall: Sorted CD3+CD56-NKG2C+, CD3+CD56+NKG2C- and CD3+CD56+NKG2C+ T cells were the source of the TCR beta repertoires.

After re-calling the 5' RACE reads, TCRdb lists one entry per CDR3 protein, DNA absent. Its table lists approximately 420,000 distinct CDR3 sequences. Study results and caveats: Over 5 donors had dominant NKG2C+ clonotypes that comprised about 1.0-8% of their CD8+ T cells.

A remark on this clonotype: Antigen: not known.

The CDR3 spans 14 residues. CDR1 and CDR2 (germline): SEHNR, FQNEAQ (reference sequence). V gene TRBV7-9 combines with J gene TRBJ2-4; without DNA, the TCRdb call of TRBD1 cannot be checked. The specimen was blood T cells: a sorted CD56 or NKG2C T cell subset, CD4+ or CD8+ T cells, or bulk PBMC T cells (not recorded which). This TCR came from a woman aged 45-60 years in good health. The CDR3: CASSLVGDHNIQYF.